One sample yielded the 26 T cell receptor beta chains listed below, sequenced in a study of tumor-infiltrating lymphocytes in localized non-small cell lung cancer. TCRdb keeps only in-frame clones here, not all; method: immunoSEQ multiplex PCR. The sample has about 16,000 clones; around 72% are singletons. Sequencing used lung tumor tissue. All receptors come from a human donor with non-small cell lung cancer.

The chain recombines TRBV5-5 with TRBJ1-5; a weak D match, TRBD1 (6 bases). V was clipped by 4 bases and J by 5 bases, with 13 bases between them. This CDR3 has 14 amino acids. CDR1 and CDR2 from the germline V gene are SGHKS and YYEKEE (reference sequence). This CDR3 is CASSPRGKDQPQHF. In DNA, the CDR3 is TGTGCCAGCAGCCCGAGGGGGAAGGATCAGCCCCAGCATTTT.

CDR3 region: CASSIIFARVLTEAFF. The CDR3 DNA is TGTGCCAGTAGTATTATTTTCGCCAGAGTACTCACTGAAGCTTTCTTT. This chain connects TRBV19 to TRBJ1-1, with unresolved D. CDR3 size: 16 residues. Germline V gene data show CDR1 as LNHDA and CDR2 as SQIVND (reference sequence). V dropped 3 bases and J dropped 4 bases, with 18 bases sitting between them. Based on the CDR3 plus reference TRBV19 and TRBJ1-1, the full variable domain is DGGITQSPKYLFRKEGQNVTLSCEQNLNHDAMYWYRQDPGQGLRLIYYSQIVNDFQKGDIAEGYSVSREKKESFPLTVTSAQKNPTAFYLCASSIIFARVLTEAFFGQGTRLTVV.

The J gene is TRBJ2-3, the V gene TRBV2, with no clear D. V dropped 8 bases and J dropped 3 bases, with 6 bases sitting between them. The CDR3 is 11 residues long. In germline, CDR1 is SNHLY, CDR2 FYNNEI. CDR3 coding DNA: TGTGCCAGCGGAAGAACAGATACGCAGTATTTT. Translating gives CASGRTDTQYF.

This chain links TRBV6-5 with TRBJ2-2, with TRBD1 matching over 8 bases. The J segment lost 3 bases and the V segment lost 4 bases, leaving 4 bases of the junction unmatched. CDR3 length: 15 amino acids. Germline-derived CDR1 and CDR2 are MNHEY and SVGAGI. CDR3 nucleotides: TGTGCCAGCAGTTCTGGACAGGGCCACACCGGGGAGCTGTTTTTT. Translating gives CASSSGQGHTGELFF.

This clone appeared a single time. The rearrangement links TRBV6-1 to TRBJ1-2, with D unclear. Germline-derived CDR1 and CDR2 are MNHNS and SASEGT. Trimming took 4 bases from V and 1 from J, leaving 7 bases between them. This CDR3 is built from 13 residues. CDR3 sequence reads: CASSAQSNYGYTF. For the CDR3, the DNA is TGTGCCAGCAGTGCTCAAAGTAACTATGGCTACACCTTC.

The V gene is TRBV11-2, the J gene TRBJ2-1, with TRBD1 identical over 10 bases. V lost 8 bases, J lost 8 bases, and 6 bases stayed unmatched. The germline V gene has CDR1 SGHAT and CDR2 FQNNGV. The CDR3 is made up of 13 amino acids. The CDR3 spells CASGPDRGHEQFF. The CDR3 DNA reads TGTGCCAGCGGACCCGACAGGGGGCATGAGCAGTTCTTC.

This clone was seen only a few times. V usage is TRBV7-8 and J usage is TRBJ1-5; D not certain. CDR3 length: 13 residues. Trimming stripped 1 base from V and 4 bases from J, with 5 bases between. Germline CDR1 reads SGHVS; CDR2 reads FQNEAQ. The CDR3 DNA reads TGTGCCAGCAGCTTAGGTCAAAATCAGCCCCAGCATTTT. Translating it yields CASSLGQNQPQHF.

This chain joins TRBV9 and TRBJ2-2, with 7 bases fitting TRBD2. In germline, CDR1 is SGDLS, CDR2 YYNGEE. Trimming removed 3 bases from V and 2 bases from J; junction bases left unmatched: 13. CDR3 size: 18 residues. In DNA form, the CDR3 reads TGTGCCAGCAGCGCCCGATATACGTCGGGGGGAAACACCGGGGAGCTGTTTTTT. It codes for CASSARYTSGGNTGELFF.

The genes are TRBV6-6 and TRBJ1-1; D ambiguous. CDR3 length equals 12 residues. CDR1 is MNHNY, CDR2 SVGAGI, per germline (reference sequence). The V end lost 6 bases, the J end lost 0 bases, and 5 bases lay between the germline ends. Here the CDR3 reads CASRWMNTEAFF. The CDR3 nucleotides read TGTGCCAGCAGATGGATGAACACTGAAGCTTTCTTT.

The V gene is TRBV9, the J gene TRBJ1-4; D remains ambiguous. The CDR3 covers 19 residues. The germline gives CDR1 SGDLS, CDR2 YYNGEE. V gave up 10 bases and J gave up 4 bases, with 32 bases separating them. The CDR3 loop reads CARQERLGTLGCLNEKLFF. The DNA of the CDR3 is TGTGCCCGACAAGAAAGACTGGGAACTTTGGGGTGCCTTAATGAAAAACTGTTTTTT.

The rearrangement joins TRBV2 to TRBJ2-7, with 10 bases aligning to TRBD2. The CDR3 loop spans 14 amino acids. The germline V gene has CDR1 SNHLY and CDR2 FYNNEI. Trimming removed 3 bases from V and 4 bases from J; junction bases left unmatched: 3. The CDR3 here is CASSEFSGGYEQYF. The DNA of the CDR3 is TGTGCCAGCAGTGAGTTTAGCGGGGGGTACGAGCAGTACTTC.

This clone was picked up one time. The rearrangement uses TRBV25-1 and TRBJ2-2, with 9 nucleotides matching TRBD1. The V and J ends lost 2 bases and 5 bases, in that order; junction bases with no gene match: 9. Per germline, CDR1 MGHDK and CDR2 SYGVNS. The CDR3 contains 17 residues. The CDR3 nucleotides read TGTGCCAGCAGTGAAGCGGGACAGGGCGGATGGACCGGGGAGCTGTTTTTT. Its protein is CASSEAGQGGWTGELFF.

This clone was found a few times. This chain joins TRBV19 and TRBJ2-2; D might be TRBD2 (5 bases). CDR3 size: 15 residues. Germline V gene lookup returns CDR1 LNHDA and CDR2 SQIVND (reference sequence). Trimming removed 1 base at V and 5 bases at J, with 11 bases between. The CDR3 DNA reads as TGTGCCAGTAGTATAGGACTGAGGGTAACCGGGGAGCTGTTTTTT. Amino acids: CASSIGLRVTGELFF.

The chain is built from TRBV7-8 and TRBJ1-3, with D uncertain. This CDR3 region has 15 residues. Trimming shortened V by 5 bases and J by 4 bases, and 15 bases separated the two germline ends. Germline V gives CDR1 SGHVS, CDR2 FQNEAQ. CDR3 DNA: TGTGCCAGCAGCACCCTTAGGTGGTTAGGAAACACCATATATTTT. Its protein product is CASSTLRWLGNTIYF.

The chain uses TRBV2 and TRBJ2-7; perhaps TRBD2 as D (5 bases). This CDR3 comprises 14 residues. V lost 4 bases and J 3 bases, leaving 13 bases between the germline ends. Germline-derived CDR1 and CDR2 are SNHLY and FYNNEI. The CDR3 bases are TGTGCCAGCAGTGGGGCCAGCGGAGGCTACGAGCAGTACTTC. It is translated as CASSGASGGYEQYF. Full variable domain (outside the CDR3, taken from reference TRBV2 and TRBJ2-7): EPEVTQTPSHQVTQMGQEVILRCVPISNHLYFYWYRQILGQKVEFLVSFYNNEISEKSEIFDDQFSVERPDGSNFTLKIRSTKLEDSAMYFCASSGASGGYEQYFGPGTRLTVT.

V usage is TRBV10-1 and J usage is TRBJ2-7; 8 nucleotides line up with TRBD1. This CDR3 region has 14 residues. J was trimmed by 5 bases and V by 3 bases; bases with no gene match: 6. Germline CDR1 WNHNN, CDR2 SYGVQD (reference sequence). The CDR3 reads CASSDGQGAHEQYF. The CDR3 DNA is TGCGCCAGCAGTGATGGACAGGGAGCCCACGAGCAGTACTTC.

The gene calls are TRBV5-1 and TRBJ2-3; the D gene is possibly TRBD2 (5 bases). Trimming pared 2 bases from V and 2 bases from J, leaving 12 bases between. The germline V gene has CDR1 SGHRS and CDR2 YFSETQ. This CDR3 spans 15 amino acids. CDR3 sequence (DNA): TGCGCCAGCAGCTTTGGATCGGGATTCACAGATACGCAGTATTTT. This codes for CASSFGSGFTDTQYF.

The chain carries TRBV12-5 and TRBJ2-6, with D possibly being TRBD1 (5 bases). V lost 5 bases, J lost 5 bases, and 22 bases lay in between. The CDR3 has 18 amino acids. CDR1 is LGHNT and CDR2 is FRNRAP in the germline V gene. Here the CDR3 DNA reads TGTGCTAGTGGTAAAAGGCATGCAGGACAAAGTCGGGCCAACGTCCTGACTTTC. This encodes CASGKRHAGQSRANVLTF.

The V gene is TRBV5-4, the J gene TRBJ2-2; a weak D match, TRBD1 (6 bases). The CDR3 consists of 15 residues. Germline CDR1 reads SGHNT; CDR2 reads YYREEE (reference sequence). The ends were cut back, 5 bases at V and 7 bases at J, with 18 bases in the middle. CDR3 in amino acids: CASSYTSGDGGELFF. For the CDR3, the DNA is TGTGCCAGCAGTTATACCTCAGGGGATGGCGGGGAGCTGTTTTTT.

The chain joins TRBV10-2 to TRBJ2-1; possibly TRBD2 for D (6 bases). V was clipped by 7 bases and J by 4 bases, with 11 bases between them. Germline V lookup: CDR1 WSHSY, CDR2 SAAADI. There are 13 residues in the CDR3. CDR3 coding DNA: TGCGCCAGCACTACTAGCCTATACAATGAGCAGTTCTTC. It is translated as CASTTSLYNEQFF.

The rearrangement uses TRBV5-5 and TRBJ2-1; D unresolved. The V gene lost 1 base and the J gene lost 9 bases, with 5 bases spanning the gap. Germline assignment: CDR1 SGHKS and CDR2 YYEKEE (reference sequence). The CDR3 has 11 amino acids. The CDR3 loop is CASSLSSEQFF. The CDR3, as DNA: TGTGCCAGCAGCTTGAGCTCTGAGCAGTTCTTC.

The V call is TRBV29-1, the J call TRBJ2-3, with 7 bases fitting TRBD1. V lost 7 bases to trimming and J lost 6 bases; unmatched junction nucleotides: 13. Looked up from germline, CDR1 is SQVTM and CDR2 is ANQGSEA. There are 14 residues in the CDR3. For the CDR3, the DNA is TGCAGCGCCGATGGACAGGTCGGGGAGGATACGCAGTATTTT. Translated: CSADGQVGEDTQYF.

The V and J genes are TRBV5-1 and TRBJ2-1, with D perhaps TRBD1 (5 bases). Trimming removed 1 base from V and 3 bases from J, with 11 bases in between. The length of the CDR3 is 15 residues. Germline V gives CDR1 SGHRS, CDR2 YFSETQ. CDR3 nucleotides: TGCGCCAGCAGCTTGTCGAGACAGAACTACAATGAGCAGTTCTTC. Translated, it gives CASSLSRQNYNEQFF.

This chain joins TRBV7-3 and TRBJ2-1; perhaps TRBD2 as D (6 bases). Germline CDR1 and CDR2: SGHTA and FQGTGA. This CDR3 comprises 13 residues. The CDR3 protein is CGPLATPYNEQFF. CDR3 bases: TGTGGCCCCCTAGCGACCCCCTACAATGAGCAGTTCTTC.

This clone has a single count. The genes are TRBV4-2 and TRBJ2-5, with unresolved D. Germline CDR1 is LGHNA and CDR2 is YNFKEQ. The ends were cut back, 0 bases at V and 5 bases at J, with 10 bases in the middle. This CDR3 region has 14 residues. The CDR3 here is CASSQDLGTETQYF. CDR3 DNA: TGTGCCAGCAGCCAAGATCTGGGTACGGAGACCCAGTACTTC.

In DNA form, the CDR3 reads TGTGCCACCGGACAGACCTACGAGCAGTACTTC. This translates into CATGQTYEQYF. The V call is TRBV2, the J call TRBJ2-7, with D possibly matching TRBD1 (6 bases). Deletions cut 10 bases from V and 2 bases from J, with 9 bases between. The germline V gene has CDR1 SNHLY and CDR2 FYNNEI. The CDR3 is made up of 11 amino acids.